The sequence of this T cell receptor (beta chain) was determined in a study of CD8 T cells in Susac syndrome. With V trimmed by 10 bases and J by 9 bases, 4 bases remained unmatched. Looked up from germline, CDR1 is SNHLY and CDR2 is FYNNEI. This CDR3 region has 11 residues. CD8+ and CD4+ T cells from blood underwent TCR beta sequencing. The multiple sclerosis controls, all treatment-naive patients, had relapsing-remitting disease that was stable or active. Negative isolation was used for CD8+ and CD4+ T cells, and FACS enrichment was applied to TEMRA cells. Reverse transcription of about 0.5 to 1 ug RNA was carried out with random hexamers. TCR beta CDR3 was amplified by immunoSEQ multiplex PCR. This amplification extended across 54 Vbeta and 13 Jbeta segments. TCRdb redid the calling of the immunoSEQ multiplex PCR reads with MiXCR, one entry per CDR3 protein. The sample has under 250,000 distinct CDR3 sequences, roughly 93% seen once.

Material: CD4+ T cells from PBMCs. The J gene is TRBJ1-2, the V gene TRBV2; 11 nucleotides agree with TRBD1. The TCR originated in a human donor with multiple sclerosis. CDR3 sequence reads: CATGQGARYTF. Written as DNA, the CDR3 is TGTGCCACCGGACAGGGGGCCCGCTACACCTTC. The variable domain in full, completed from reference TRBV2 and TRBJ1-2, reads EPEVTQTPSHQVTQMGQEVILRCVPISNHLYFYWYRQILGQKVEFLVSFYNNEISEKSEIFDDQFSVERPDGSNFTLKIRSTKLEDSAMYFCATGQGARYTFGSGTRLTVV.